The text below deals with one TCR beta chain. Its antigen remains unidentified. Profiling relied on immunoSEQ multiplex PCR, and the TCRdb table lists in-frame clones only, not all of them. Found here are more than 10,000 clones, about 65% of them singletons; the top ten hold roughly 19%. Treatment in this sample: treatment-naive control, cytoreductive nephrectomy. Controls were unirradiated tumors from treatment-naive cytoreductive nephrectomy patients. Control tumor donors were a few females and 11 males, median age roughly 57 years. CDR3 size: 12 residues. From germline, CDR1 is SGHRS and CDR2 YFSETQ. The V gene end was trimmed by 6 bases and the J gene end by 4 bases; junction bases not matched to a gene: 4. The data originate from a study of radiation and T cells in renal cell carcinoma. Study-wide points: Intratumoral heterogeneity was not captured in these approximately 1 g regions. Dominant CDR3 motifs occupied more repertoire in irradiated than control tumors.

This chain connects TRBV5-1 to TRBJ2-7; 7 bases agree with TRBD1. This TCR was recovered from a woman over 75 with renal cell carcinoma. This specimen was tumor tissue, taken from a patient whose treatment was nephrectomy without radiotherapy. The CDR3 sequence: CASNSGGYEQYF. CDR3 DNA: TGCGCCAGCAATTCAGGGGGATACGAGCAGTACTTC.